A selection of T cell receptor beta chains follows, all from one sample in a study of blood T cell repertoires in COVID-19. Method: immunoSEQ multiplex PCR; TCRdb's copy keeps in-frame clones and lacks some. The table lists tens of thousands of clones, approximately 88% of them singletons, with roughly 8.5% in the top ten. Sequencing was carried out using peripheral blood. These TCRs come from a man younger than 40 with acute or convalescent COVID-19. Each CDR3 is given with its conserved first and last residue. D genes are given only for firm matches. Some rows mark clone size as missing; the rest say once, few, many or name a class of expanded clone.

>.|TRBV30|TRBJ2-1|.
CAWSVGVGNDEQFF
TGTGCCTGGAGTGTAGGGGTTGGAAACGATGAGCAGTTCTTC
>.|TRBV19|TRBJ2-6|.
CASSYQVAISGANVLTF
TGTGCCAGTAGTTATCAGGTGGCGATCTCTGGGGCCAACGTCCTGACTTTC
>.|TRBV21-1|TRBJ1-4|.
CASSLAGDRGEKLFF
TGTGCCAGCAGTCTCGCCGGGGACAGGGGGGAAAAACTGTTTTTT
>.|TRBV7-9|TRBJ2-7|.
CASSPGLGEQYF
TGTGCCAGCAGCCCAGGGCTGGGAGAGCAGTACTTC
>.|TRBV6-2/TRBV6-3|TRBJ1-2|TRBD1
CASSYGQGDYGYTF
TGTGCCAGCAGTTACGGACAGGGGGACTATGGCTACACCTTC
>.|TRBV5-6|TRBJ2-4|.
CASSLGRSLAKNIQYF
TGTGCCAGCAGCTTGGGTAGAAGTTTAGCCAAAAACATTCAGTACTTC
>.|TRBV28|TRBJ2-7|TRBD1
CASRRQGKHEQYF
TGTGCCAGTAGGAGACAGGGGAAACACGAGCAGTACTTC
>.|TRBV11-2|TRBJ1-1|TRBD1
CASRRQGQTEAFF
TGTGCCAGCAGGAGACAGGGGCAAACTGAAGCTTTCTTT
>.|TRBV2|TRBJ2-4|.
CASSLTPGTKNIQYF
TGTGCCAGCAGTCTGACCCCCGGGACAAAAAACATTCAGTACTTC
>.|TRBV28|TRBJ1-2|TRBD1
CASRTGTGTNYGYTF
TGTGCCAGCAGAACCGGGACAGGGACTAACTATGGCTACACCTTC
>.|TRBV9|TRBJ2-3|TRBD2
CASSVASGGTDTQYF
TGTGCCAGCAGCGTAGCGTCGGGGGGTACAGATACGCAGTATTTT
>.|TRBV5-4|TRBJ1-1|TRBD1
CASSQRTGQGTEAFF
TGTGCCAGCAGCCAGAGGACAGGCCAGGGCACTGAAGCTTTCTTT
>.|TRBV2|TRBJ2-5|TRBD2
CASSALAGPQETQYF
TGTGCCAGCAGTGCTCTAGCGGGACCCCAAGAGACCCAGTACTTC
>.|TRBV4-1|TRBJ2-1|.
CASSLLRTENEQFF
TGCGCCAGCAGCCTCTTACGGACAGAGAATGAGCAGTTCTTC
>.|TRBV9|TRBJ2-1|.
CASSPGTLNEQFF
TGTGCCAGCAGCCCCGGGACTCTAAATGAGCAGTTCTTC
>.|TRBV28|TRBJ1-4|TRBD1
CASSGQGWDEKLFF
TGTGCCAGCAGTGGACAGGGGTGGGATGAAAAACTGTTTTTT
>.|TRBV5-1|TRBJ1-6|TRBD1
CASSGSGTVQNSPLHF
TGCGCCAGCAGCGGGTCCGGGACAGTCCAAAATTCACCCCTCCACTTT
>once|TRBV5-6|TRBJ2-5|.
CASSPGHGTPPRKTQYF
TGTGCCAGCAGCCCTGGACATGGGACACCTCCCCGGAAGACCCAGTACTTC
>.|TRBV3-1/TRBV3-2|TRBJ2-5|TRBD2
CASSQLAGEETQYF
TGTGCCAGCAGCCAACTAGCGGGGGAGGAGACCCAGTACTTC
>.|TRBV19|TRBJ2-3|TRBD2
CASSQGGGRAVENTQYF
TGTGCCAGTAGCCAGGGAGGCGGGAGGGCAGTCGAGAATACGCAGTATTTT
>.|TRBV18|TRBJ2-1|TRBD2
CASSQLLAGVSNEQFF
TGTGCCAGCTCACAACTACTAGCGGGAGTCAGTAATGAGCAGTTCTTC
>.|TRBV5-1|TRBJ1-4|.
CASSLQGRSTNEKLFF
TGCGCCAGCAGCTTGCAGGGGCGGTCAACTAATGAAAAACTGTTTTTT
>few|TRBV25-1|TRBJ1-6|TRBD1
CASSELTGVSPLHF
TGTGCCAGCAGTGAATTGACAGGGGTTTCACCCCTCCACTTT
>once|TRBV5-5|TRBJ2-1|.
CASSSGLPRVNEQFF
TGTGCCAGCAGCTCAGGACTACCGAGAGTCAATGAGCAGTTCTTC
>.|TRBV7-8|TRBJ1-1|.
CASSFQTGNTEAFF
TGTGCCAGCAGCTTCCAGACAGGAAACACTGAAGCTTTCTTT
>.|TRBV11-3|TRBJ2-1|TRBD2
CASSLEATSGNNEQFF
TGTGCCAGCAGCTTAGAAGCGACTAGCGGGAACAATGAGCAGTTCTTC
>few|TRBV5-1|TRBJ2-7|.
CASSLGKRGEQYF
TGCGCCAGCAGCTTGGGGAAAAGGGGCGAGCAGTACTTC
>.|TRBV29-1|TRBJ2-6|TRBD2
CSVFAGVSSGANVLTF
TGCAGCGTTTTTGCGGGAGTCAGCTCTGGGGCCAACGTCCTGACTTTC
>.|TRBV29-1|TRBJ2-1|.
CSVAGTYNEQFF
TGCAGCGTTGCAGGGACCTACAATGAGCAGTTCTTC
>.|TRBV4-3|TRBJ2-3|.
CASSQGQRTDTQYF
TGCGCCAGCAGCCAAGGGCAGCGAACAGATACGCAGTATTTT
>.|TRBV11-2|TRBJ2-7|TRBD2
CASSLGTGGRDSYEQYF
TGTGCCAGCAGCCTTGGCACAGGCGGGAGGGACTCCTACGAGCAGTACTTC
>.|TRBV5-4|TRBJ1-4|TRBD1
CASSSDRVNEKLFF
TGTGCCAGCAGCTCGGACAGGGTAAATGAAAAACTGTTTTTT
>.|TRBV28|TRBJ2-1|.
CASRVRLGDLWLNEQFF
TGTGCCAGCAGAGTACGTCTCGGGGACTTATGGCTCAATGAGCAGTTCTTC
>.|TRBV19|TRBJ2-1|.
CASNDRRTYNEQFF
TGTGCCAGTAATGACAGGCGCACCTACAATGAGCAGTTCTTC
>few|TRBV7-9|TRBJ2-3|TRBD2
CASSLVRLAGTDTQYF
TGTGCCAGCAGCTTAGTCAGACTAGCGGGCACAGATACGCAGTATTTT
>.|TRBV3-1/TRBV3-2|TRBJ1-2|.
CASSQVSYGYTF
TGTGCCAGCAGCCAAGTCTCCTATGGCTACACCTTC
>.|TRBV14|TRBJ1-2|TRBD1
CASSRQGASDYGYTF
TGTGCCAGCAGCCGACAGGGGGCAAGTGACTATGGCTACACCTTC
>once|TRBV7-9|TRBJ2-3|.
CASTNDGGGGRTQYF
TGTGCCAGCACCAATGACGGCGGCGGAGGTCGGACGCAGTATTTT
>.|TRBV5-1|TRBJ2-7|TRBD1
CASSSTGNHEQYF
TGCGCCAGCAGCTCGACAGGGAATCACGAGCAGTACTTC
>.|TRBV30|TRBJ1-1|.
CAWGQNTEAFF
TGTGCCTGGGGACAAAACACTGAAGCTTTCTTT
>.|TRBV3-1/TRBV3-2|TRBJ2-6|TRBD1
CASSSQGATGTEPSGANVLTF
TGTGCCAGCAGCTCTCAAGGGGCCACCGGGACAGAGCCCTCTGGGGCCAACGTCCTGACTTTC
>once|TRBV7-2|TRBJ2-7|.
CASSLETGTIDEQYF
TGTGCCAGCAGCTTAGAAACCGGTACTATCGACGAGCAGTACTTC
>.|TRBV18|TRBJ2-2|TRBD2
CASSPGTRRTGELFF
TGTGCCAGCTCACCGGGGACTAGGAGGACCGGGGAGCTGTTTTTT
>.|TRBV2|TRBJ2-7|.
CASRQEGPYEQYF
TGTGCCAGCAGGCAGGAGGGCCCCTACGAGCAGTACTTC
>.|TRBV29-1|TRBJ2-1|.
CSADSDNEQFF
TGCAGCGCCGACTCCGACAATGAGCAGTTCTTC
>.|TRBV7-9|TRBJ2-3|.
CASSLTPQGDTQYF
TGTGCCAGCAGCCTAACCCCCCAGGGGGATACGCAGTATTTT
>many|TRBV4-1|TRBJ2-7|TRBD1
CASSRVQGVGTYEQYF
TGCGCCAGCAGCCGTGTTCAGGGGGTGGGAACCTACGAGCAGTACTTC
>.|TRBV7-8|TRBJ2-5|TRBD1
CASSWVRGPQETQYF
TGTGCCAGCAGCTGGGTCAGGGGGCCCCAAGAGACCCAGTACTTC
>.|TRBV7-8|TRBJ2-3|.
CASSSYRVGSGRYTQYF
TGTGCCAGCAGCTCATACAGGGTGGGGTCGGGCCGATATACGCAGTATTTT
>few|TRBV2|TRBJ2-6|.
CASWTVYSGANVLTF
TGTGCCAGTTGGACAGTTTACTCTGGGGCCAACGTCCTGACTTTC
>.|TRBV10-3|TRBJ2-1|TRBD2
CAIRTSGRDPEPRYNEQFF
TGTGCCATCAGGACTAGCGGGAGGGACCCAGAGCCACGCTACAATGAGCAGTTCTTC
>.|TRBV2|TRBJ1-6|.
CASSEARPVLLHF
TGTGCCAGCAGTGAAGCACGTCCGGTTCTCCTCCACTTT
>.|TRBV27|TRBJ1-2|.
CASSDGGGYGYTF
TGTGCCAGCAGTGACGGAGGAGGTTATGGCTACACCTTC
>.|TRBV28|TRBJ2-5|.
CASSLAGRETQYF
TGTGCCAGCAGTTTAGCGGGAAGGGAGACCCAGTACTTC
>.|TRBV2|TRBJ2-5|.
CASSEARDSIHQETQYF
TGTGCCAGCAGTGAAGCGAGAGACAGTATTCACCAAGAGACCCAGTACTTC
>.|TRBV2|TRBJ2-7|.
CASSVYEQYF
TGTGCCAGCAGCGTGTACGAGCAGTACTTC
>large|TRBV10-1|TRBJ1-5|TRBD1
CASSPRDRGWDQPQHF
TGCGCCAGCAGCCCTAGAGACAGGGGTTGGGATCAGCCCCAGCATTTT
>.|TRBV30|TRBJ1-5|.
CAWSGPGFSNQPQHF
TGTGCCTGGAGTGGTCCAGGGTTTAGCAATCAGCCCCAGCATTTT